Each of the 31 T cell receptor beta chains below was sequenced from the same sample in a study of cytomegalovirus exposure and HLA in healthy donors (dated 2017 in TCRdb). Library construction relied on the immunoSEQ multiplex PCR assay. A mixture of 60 forward primers for TCR Vbeta segments and 13 reverse primers for TCR Jbeta segments was used in the multiplex PCR. This is the immuneACCESS table as TCRdb keeps it, with only in-frame sequences that have V and J called. A part of the clones is gone; compared with another copy, unresolved V genes explain less than half, and the rest is unexplained. For this sample there are 110,000 to 150,000 clones; over 60% appear just once. 1.5% to 2% of the sample lies in the top ten. The sequenced sample was PBMCs. The receptors stem from a woman in her 40s in good health and CMV-seronegative.

The rearrangement joins TRBV14 to TRBJ2-4; D possibly corresponds to TRBD1 (6 bases). CDR1 SGHDN and CDR2 FVKESK come from the germline V gene. This CDR3 contains 14 residues. Trimming left V 2 bases short and J 2 bases short, with 7 bases between. This chain's CDR3 is CASSQTGSKNIQYF. DNA of the CDR3: TGTGCCAGCAGCCAAACAGGGTCCAAAAACATTCAGTACTTC.

V gene TRBV15 combines with J gene TRBJ1-5; a weak D match, TRBD1 (5 bases). The CDR3 consists of 15 residues. V lost 0 bases and J 3 bases, leaving 9 bases between the germline ends. The germline CDR1 and CDR2 sequences are LNHNV and YYDKDF (reference sequence). This chain's CDR3 is CATSRDAGYNQPQHF. The CDR3 nucleotides read TGTGCCACCAGCAGAGACGCAGGGTACAATCAGCCCCAGCATTTT.

This clone was seen only once. The genes are TRBV4-1 and TRBJ2-5; a possible D gene is TRBD2 (5 bases). Germline V gene sequence: CDR1 MGHRA, CDR2 YSYEKL. V shed 5 bases and J shed 5 bases, with 21 bases lying between them. The CDR3 is made up of 16 amino acids. CDR3 in amino acids: CASSESWTDGEETQYF. Here the CDR3 DNA reads TGCGCCAGCAGCGAGTCCTGGACGGATGGGGAGGAGACCCAGTACTTC.

The chain combines TRBV4-1 with TRBJ1-2, with 7 bases aligning to TRBD1. J lost 4 bases, V lost 0 bases, and 8 bases had no gene match. Germline V gene data show CDR1 as MGHRA and CDR2 as YSYEKL. This CDR3 comprises 16 residues. DNA for the CDR3: TGCGCCAGCAGCCAAGAATCAAAACAGGGGAGCTATGGCTACACCTTC. This gives the protein CASSQESKQGSYGYTF.

The CDR3 DNA is TGCGCCAGCAGCCAGGGACACGGAATTTACAATGAGCAGTTCTTC. Translation gives CASSQGHGIYNEQFF. This sequence joins TRBV5-1 and TRBJ2-1, with D possibly matching TRBD1 (6 bases). The CDR3 has 15 amino acids. CDR1 is SGHRS, CDR2 YFSETQ, per germline. Trimming removed 4 bases from V and 4 bases from J, with 15 bases in between.

This chain links TRBV7-9 with TRBJ2-7; 10 bases fit TRBD1. Looked up from germline, CDR1 is SEHNR and CDR2 is FQNEAQ (reference sequence). With 6 bases clipped from V and 3 bases from J, the junction kept 5 bases outside the gene matches. The CDR3 contains 14 residues. The CDR3 DNA sequence: TGTGCCAGCAGGGGGGACAGGGGAGTCTACGAGCAGTACTTC. Its protein product is CASRGDRGVYEQYF.

The CDR3 reads CASSLDVRGEQYF. Written as DNA, the CDR3 is TGTGCCAGCAGCTTAGATGTCCGGGGCGAGCAGTACTTC. The chain employs TRBV11-2 and TRBJ2-7; possibly TRBD2 for D (5 bases). Per the germline V gene, CDR1 is SGHAT and CDR2 is FQNNGV. The CDR3 has 13 residues. V was trimmed by 0 bases and J by 6 bases, leaving 9 bases between them.

J is TRBJ2-5 and V is TRBV10-3; 9 bases agree with TRBD2. With 6 bases clipped from V and 7 bases from J, the junction kept 12 bases outside the gene matches. Germline-derived CDR1 and CDR2 are ENHRY and SYGVKD. The CDR3 spans 15 residues. Written as DNA, the CDR3 is TGTGCCATCAGCCCCGCTAGCGGGGAGGGGGGGACCCAGTACTTC. It is translated as CAISPASGEGGTQYF.

The J gene is TRBJ2-7, the V gene TRBV19; 7 bases align to TRBD1. The CDR3 is 13 residues long. V lost 5 bases and J lost 3; bases outside the gene matches: 4. CDR1 LNHDA and CDR2 SQIVND come from the germline V gene (reference sequence). CDR3 sequence reads: CASSQPGGYEQYF. The CDR3 DNA sequence: TGTGCCAGTAGTCAGCCAGGGGGCTACGAGCAGTACTTC.

V usage is TRBV6-5 and J usage is TRBJ2-7; D not resolved. The CDR3 totals 15 residues. The germline V gene has CDR1 MNHEY and CDR2 SVGAGI. Deletions cut 0 bases from V and 2 bases from J, with 11 bases between. CDR3 nucleotide sequence: TGTGCCAGCAGTTACTCATCGGAGCTTCCCTACGAGCAGTACTTC. It specifies CASSYSSELPYEQYF.

This clone was observed a handful of times. The chain employs TRBV28 and TRBJ2-5; D uncertain. Germline V gives CDR1 MDHEN, CDR2 SYDVKM. The CDR3 extends over 14 amino acids. V dropped 2 bases and J dropped 2 bases, with 9 bases sitting between them. The CDR3 region has the DNA TGTGCCAGCAGTTTAACCACTGTTCAAGAGACCCAGTACTTC. Protein sequence: CASSLTTVQETQYF.

This chain joins TRBV2 and TRBJ1-5, with D tentatively TRBD1 (5 bases). Trimming left V 6 bases short and J 7 bases short, with 19 bases between. CDR1 is SNHLY and CDR2 is FYNNEI in the germline V gene. This CDR3 has 15 amino acids. DNA of the CDR3: TGTGCCAGCAGGGTGGGGCCCGGGTTTCGACAGCCCCAGCATTTT. Protein product: CASRVGPGFRQPQHF.

This chain's CDR3 is CASSYPAASDTEAFF. For the CDR3, the DNA is TGTGCCAGCAGTTACCCCGCAGCGTCTGACACTGAAGCTTTCTTT. V is TRBV6-5 and J is TRBJ1-1; D unclear. The length of the CDR3 is 15 residues. Germline values: CDR1 MNHEY, CDR2 SVGAGI. V was clipped by 2 bases and J by 3 bases, with 13 bases between them.

The V and J genes are TRBV28 and TRBJ1-2; D is unresolved. CDR1 and CDR2 from the germline V gene are MDHEN and SYDVKM. The CDR3 runs 12 residues. V lost 8 bases and J 8 bases, leaving 15 bases between the germline ends. CDR3 amino acids: CASSHGEGGYTF. The CDR3 DNA reads as TGTGCCAGCTCCCATGGGGAGGGCGGCTACACCTTC.

The J gene is TRBJ1-4, the V gene TRBV5-1; D gene ambiguous. V dropped 0 bases and J dropped 4 bases, with 13 bases sitting between them. The length of the CDR3 is 16 residues. Germline V gene sequence: CDR1 SGHRS, CDR2 YFSETQ. The CDR3 nucleotides read TGCGCCAGCAGCTTGGGACACCTGGATATTAATGAAAAACTGTTTTTT. Encoded protein: CASSLGHLDINEKLFF. Filled out from reference TRBV5-1 and TRBJ1-4, the complete variable domain reads KAGVTQTPRYLIKTRGQQVTLSCSPISGHRSVSWYQQTPGQGLQFLFEYFSETQRNKGNFPGRFSGRQFSNSRSEMNVSTLELGDSALYLCASSLGHLDINEKLFFGSGTQLSVL.

The chain couples TRBV6-5 to TRBJ2-7; TRBD2 might be the D (6 bases). The CDR3 has 15 amino acids. CDR1 is MNHEY, CDR2 SVGAGI, per germline. V dropped 0 bases and J dropped 5 bases, with 14 bases sitting between them. For the CDR3, the DNA is TGTGCCAGCAGTTACTCATCGGGGGTAGTGGACGAGCAGTACTTC. Protein sequence: CASSYSSGVVDEQYF.

This clone has a handful of counts. The chain couples TRBV5-1 to TRBJ1-1, with TRBD1 matching over 10 bases. This CDR3 spans 15 amino acids. After removal of 0 bases from V and 4 bases from J, the junction contained 3 bases not matched to a gene. The germline CDR1 and CDR2 sequences are SGHRS and YFSETQ. CDR3 sequence (DNA): TGCGCCAGCAGCTTGGGGACAGGGGGAATCACTGAAGCTTTCTTT. It specifies CASSLGTGGITEAFF.

This chain connects TRBV6-5 to TRBJ2-5; the D gene is possibly TRBD1 (5 bases). The CDR3 contains 13 residues. Germline V gives CDR1 MNHEY, CDR2 SVGAGI. The V and J ends lost 5 bases and 1 base respectively, with 8 bases between them. CDR3 DNA: TGTGCCAGCAGTAGGACACGCCAAGAGACCCAGTACTTC. Amino acids: CASSRTRQETQYF.

The chain uses TRBV11-2 and TRBJ1-2; tentative D call: TRBD1 (6 bases). This CDR3 contains 15 residues. The germline gives CDR1 SGHAT, CDR2 FQNNGV. The germline V and J ends were trimmed by 4 bases and 8 bases, with 20 bases remaining between them. This chain's CDR3 is CASSSIQGAGDGYTF. The CDR3, as DNA: TGTGCCAGCAGCTCTATACAGGGTGCGGGTGACGGCTACACCTTC. Supplemented by reference TRBV11-2 and TRBJ1-2, the full variable domain reads EAGVAQSPRYKIIEKRQSVAFWCNPISGHATLYWYQQILGQGPKLLIQFQNNGVVDDSQLPKDRFSAERLKGVDSTLKIQPAKLEDSAVYLCASSSIQGAGDGYTFGSGTRLTVV.

This rearrangement joins TRBV7-9 to TRBJ2-1; possibly TRBD1 for D (5 bases). Germline CDR1 and CDR2: SEHNR and FQNEAQ (reference sequence). The V and J ends lost 5 bases and 3 bases respectively, with 11 bases between them. The CDR3 is 14 residues long. Here the CDR3 reads CASSRTIGYNEQFF. The CDR3 coding sequence is TGTGCCAGCAGCCGGACAATTGGCTACAATGAGCAGTTCTTC. Supplemented by reference TRBV7-9 and TRBJ2-1, the full variable domain reads DTGVSQNPRHKITKRGQNVTFRCDPISEHNRLYWYRQTLGQGPEFLTYFQNEAQLEKSRLLSDRFSAERPKGSFSTLEIQRTEQGDSAMYLCASSRTIGYNEQFFGPGTRLTVL.

This chain links TRBV2 with TRBJ1-2, with D unclear. V dropped 4 bases and J dropped 8 bases, with 11 bases sitting between them. The CDR3 loop spans 12 amino acids. CDR1 is SNHLY and CDR2 is FYNNEI in the germline V gene. The CDR3 nucleotides are TGTGCCAGCAGTGGGGCCGGTCGAGGCTACACCTTC. This encodes CASSGAGRGYTF. Full variable domain (rest looked up from reference TRBV2 and TRBJ1-2): EPEVTQTPSHQVTQMGQEVILRCVPISNHLYFYWYRQILGQKVEFLVSFYNNEISEKSEIFDDQFSVERPDGSNFTLKIRSTKLEDSAMYFCASSGAGRGYTFGSGTRLTVV.

The V gene is TRBV5-4, the J gene TRBJ2-7; D gene unclear. Germline V gene lookup returns CDR1 SGHNT and CDR2 YYREEE (reference sequence). V lost 0 bases to trimming and J lost 2 bases, with 6 bases between them. The CDR3 sequence is 13 residues long. The CDR3 loop is CASSLDSTYEQYF. In nucleotides, the CDR3 is TGTGCCAGCAGCTTGGACAGTACCTACGAGCAGTACTTC. The full variable domain, in which reference TRBV5-4 and TRBJ2-7 provide the parts outside the CDR3, is ETGVTQSPTHLIKTRGQQVTLRCSSQSGHNTVSWYQQALGQGPQFIFQYYREEENGRGNFPPRFSGLQFPNYSSELNVNALELDDSALYLCASSLDSTYEQYFGPGTRLTVT.

The rearrangement links TRBV30 to TRBJ1-5; D not resolved. Trimming pared 2 bases from V and 3 bases from J, leaving 14 bases between. Germline V gene sequence: CDR1 GTSNPN, CDR2 SVGIG (reference sequence). The CDR3 is made up of 15 amino acids. For the CDR3, the DNA is TGTGCCTGGAGTTCTGAGAGTTTCTTCAATCAGCCCCAGCATTTT. Encoded protein: CAWSSESFFNQPQHF.

The chain links TRBV19 to TRBJ2-1, with 14 positions matching TRBD2. V dropped 5 bases and J dropped 10; count of bases not matched to a gene: 10. Germline V gene sequence: CDR1 LNHDA, CDR2 SQIVND (reference sequence). This CDR3 is 16 amino acids long. The CDR3 sequence: CASSEVPGLAGDEQFF. The CDR3 coding sequence is TGTGCCAGTAGTGAAGTCCCGGGACTAGCGGGAGACGAGCAGTTCTTC.

This chain uses TRBV13 with TRBJ2-7; unclear D gene. Looked up from germline, CDR1 is PRHDT and CDR2 is FYEKMQ (reference sequence). V shed 2 bases and J shed 4 bases, with 9 bases lying between them. The CDR3 is 13 residues long. The CDR3 DNA reads as TGTGCCAGCAGCTTATACGGTAGATACGAGCAGTACTTC. Amino acids: CASSLYGRYEQYF.

This clone occurred a few times. The genes are TRBV6-6 and TRBJ1-5; a weak D match, TRBD1 (6 bases). Germline lookup yields CDR1 MNHNY and CDR2 SVGAGI (reference sequence). Trimming removed 6 bases from V and 9 bases from J, with 15 bases in between. The CDR3 sequence is 13 residues long. Here the CDR3 DNA reads TGTGCCAGCAGACTCGACAGGAACTGGCCCCAGCATTTT. Translating it yields CASRLDRNWPQHF.

The rearrangement joins TRBV19 to TRBJ1-2; D gene unclear. Germline V gene lookup returns CDR1 LNHDA and CDR2 SQIVND (reference sequence). The V gene lost 7 bases and the J gene lost 8 bases, with 14 bases spanning the gap. CDR3 size: 12 residues. As DNA, the CDR3 is TGTGCCAGTACCGGGTCCCCTCAGGGCTACACCTTC. Its protein is CASTGSPQGYTF.

This chain links TRBV10-3 with TRBJ2-7; D possibly corresponds to TRBD2 (7 bases). V shed 3 bases and J shed 6 bases, with 9 bases lying between them. This CDR3 is 12 amino acids long. Germline CDR1 and CDR2: ENHRY and SYGVKD. CDR3 residues: CAISDGGAEQYF. As DNA, the CDR3 is TGTGCCATCAGTGATGGGGGGGCCGAGCAGTACTTC.

CDR3 DNA sequence: TGTGCCATCACCGACAGGGGGCGGGCCCACTATGGCTACACCTTC. It encodes CAITDRGRAHYGYTF. The J gene is TRBJ1-2, the V gene TRBV10-3, with 10 bases lining up with TRBD1. The CDR3 sequence is 15 residues long. CDR1 is ENHRY, CDR2 SYGVKD, per germline. The V and J ends lost 7 bases and 3 bases, in that order; junction bases with no gene match: 8.

This clone was counted a few times. This chain joins TRBV7-6 and TRBJ1-1; D call uncertain. The CDR3 covers 11 residues. Trimming pared 1 base from V and 7 bases from J, leaving 4 bases between. Germline loops: CDR1 SGHVS, CDR2 FNYEAQ. The CDR3 loop is CASSLGGEAFF. The CDR3 DNA sequence: TGTGCCAGCAGCTTAGGAGGTGAAGCTTTCTTT.

The gene calls are TRBV28 and TRBJ2-2; 12 bases fit TRBD2. The J segment lost 4 bases and the V segment lost 8 bases, leaving 2 bases of the junction unmatched. The CDR3 has 14 residues. Germline V gene lookup returns CDR1 MDHEN and CDR2 SYDVKM. The chain's CDR3 is CASGLAGFTGELFF. DNA of the CDR3: TGTGCCAGCGGACTAGCGGGGTTCACCGGGGAGCTGTTTTTT.